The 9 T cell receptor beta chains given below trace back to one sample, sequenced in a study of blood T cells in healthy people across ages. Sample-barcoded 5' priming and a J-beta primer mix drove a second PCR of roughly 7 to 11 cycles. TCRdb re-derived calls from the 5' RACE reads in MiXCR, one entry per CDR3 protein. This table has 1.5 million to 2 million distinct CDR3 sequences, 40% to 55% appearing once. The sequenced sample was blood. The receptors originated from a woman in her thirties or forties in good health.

CDR3 sequence (DNA): TGTGCCAGCAGCTTAGGTAAAGGGACGGAGAACACTGAAGCTTTCTTT. Amino acid sequence: CASSLGKGTENTEAFF. V usage is TRBV7-6 and J usage is TRBJ1-1; D might be TRBD1 (5 bases). The CDR3 has 16 residues. Germline CDR1 reads SGHVS; CDR2 reads FNYEAQ. Trimming took 1 base from V and 1 from J, leaving 13 bases between them.

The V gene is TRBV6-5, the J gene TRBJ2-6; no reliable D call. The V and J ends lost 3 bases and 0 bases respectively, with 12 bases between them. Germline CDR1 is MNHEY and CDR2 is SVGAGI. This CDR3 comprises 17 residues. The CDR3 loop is CASSYAWTSSGANVLTF. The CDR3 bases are TGTGCCAGCAGTTATGCCTGGACGAGCTCTGGGGCCAACGTCCTGACTTTC.

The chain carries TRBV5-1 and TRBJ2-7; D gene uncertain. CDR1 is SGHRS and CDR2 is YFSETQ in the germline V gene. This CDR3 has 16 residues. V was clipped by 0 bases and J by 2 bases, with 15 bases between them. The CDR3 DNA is TGCGCCAGCAGCTTGGGGCGGACCGCTCCAACCTACGAGCAGTACTTC. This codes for CASSLGRTAPTYEQYF.

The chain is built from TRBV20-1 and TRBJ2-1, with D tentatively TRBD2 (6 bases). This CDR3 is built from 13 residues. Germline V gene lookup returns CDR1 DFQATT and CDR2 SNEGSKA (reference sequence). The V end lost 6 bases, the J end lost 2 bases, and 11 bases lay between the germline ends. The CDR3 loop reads CSAQGLAYNEQFF. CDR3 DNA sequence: TGCAGTGCCCAGGGACTTGCCTACAATGAGCAGTTCTTC.

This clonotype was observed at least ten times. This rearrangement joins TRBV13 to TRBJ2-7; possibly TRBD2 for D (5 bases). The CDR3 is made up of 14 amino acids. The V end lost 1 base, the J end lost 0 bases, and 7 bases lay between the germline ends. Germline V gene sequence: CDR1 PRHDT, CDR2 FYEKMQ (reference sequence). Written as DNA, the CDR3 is TGTGCCAGCAGCTTAGAGCGGACCTCCTACGAGCAGTACTTC. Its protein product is CASSLERTSYEQYF. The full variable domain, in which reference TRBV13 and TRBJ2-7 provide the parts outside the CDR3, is AAGVIQSPRHLIKEKRETATLKCYPIPRHDTVYWYQQGPGQDPQFLISFYEKMQSDKGSIPDRFSAQQFSDYHSELNMSSLELGDSALYFCASSLERTSYEQYFGPGTRLTVT.

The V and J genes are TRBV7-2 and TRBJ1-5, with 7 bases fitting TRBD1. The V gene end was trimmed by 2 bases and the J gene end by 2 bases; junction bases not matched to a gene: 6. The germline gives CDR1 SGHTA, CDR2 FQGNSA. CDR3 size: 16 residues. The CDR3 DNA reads TGTGCCAGCAGCTTATACGAGGGGGCCGGCAATCAGCCCCAGCATTTT. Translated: CASSLYEGAGNQPQHF.

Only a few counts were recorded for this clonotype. The DNA of the CDR3 is TGCGCCAGCAGACAGAATCAGGTGCGGGAGACCCAGTACTTC. Its protein product is CASRQNQVRETQYF. The J gene is TRBJ2-5, the V gene TRBV5-1; no clear D gene. V shed 5 bases and J shed 5 bases, with 16 bases lying between them. Germline assignment: CDR1 SGHRS and CDR2 YFSETQ. The CDR3 covers 14 residues.

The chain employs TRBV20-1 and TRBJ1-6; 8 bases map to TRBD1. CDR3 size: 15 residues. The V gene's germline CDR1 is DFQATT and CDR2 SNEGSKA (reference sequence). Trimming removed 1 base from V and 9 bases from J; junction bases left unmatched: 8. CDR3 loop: CSARGPGGVGSPLHF. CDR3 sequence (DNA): TGCAGTGCTAGAGGCCCAGGGGGCGTCGGTTCACCCCTCCACTTT.

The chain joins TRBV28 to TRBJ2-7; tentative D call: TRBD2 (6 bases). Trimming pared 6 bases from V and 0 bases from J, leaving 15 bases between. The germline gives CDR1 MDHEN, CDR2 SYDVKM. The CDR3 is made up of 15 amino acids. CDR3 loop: CASSKGTPNSYEQYF. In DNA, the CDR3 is TGTGCCAGCAGCAAGGGGACTCCCAACTCCTACGAGCAGTACTTC.